This T cell receptor beta chain emerged from a study of CD8 T cells in Susac syndrome. Reverse transcription of roughly 0.5 to 1 ug RNA was performed with random hexamers. The CDR3 of TCR beta was amplified by immunoSEQ multiplex PCR across 54 Vbeta and 13 Jbeta. TCRdb ran MiXCR on the immunoSEQ multiplex PCR reads and lists one entry per CDR3 protein. The sample consists of tens of thousands of distinct CDR3 sequences, 90% to 95% of them appearing once. Germline V gene sequence: CDR1 SGHDT, CDR2 YYEEEE. This CDR3 has 16 residues. The V gene end was trimmed by 4 bases and the J gene end by 3 bases; junction bases not matched to a gene: 10. The individuals used as controls were healthy donors who had been matched for both age and sex. The CD8+ and CD4+ T cells were isolated magnetically using a negative isolation approach, whereas the TEMRA cells were enriched by FACS.

Sequencing was carried out using CD8+ T cells from PBMCs. The rearrangement uses TRBV5-6 and TRBJ2-7, with TRBD2 matching over 10 bases. The clonotype comes from a human donor in good health. The chain's CDR3 is CASSGGLAVAYYEQYV. CDR3 sequence (DNA): TGTGCCAGCAGCGGAGGACTAGCGGTAGCCTACTACGAGCAGTACGTC.